The sequence of this T cell receptor beta chain was determined in a study of patients and donors after allogeneic stem cell transplantation. Trimming took off 1 base at V and 4 bases at J, with 11 bases between the two ends. Germline V gene data show CDR1 as DFQATT and CDR2 as SNEGSKA (reference sequence). This CDR3 has 13 residues. Via MiXCR, TCRdb re-called the RT-PCR reads, giving one row per CDR3 protein. Of about a million distinct CDR3 sequences listed, under 20% were seen once; the top ten hold 5% to 6.5%. This clonotype has more than one count but fewer than ten. The sample comprised blood, either unsorted or a sorted T cell fraction (not recorded which). V usage is TRBV20-1 and J usage is TRBJ2-7; maybe TRBD2 (6 bases). The receptor comes from a human donor who was either an allogeneic HSCT recipient or a stem cell or donor lymphocyte infusion donor (not recorded which). It is not recorded whose cells these are; they may come from a transplant donor. CDR3 loop: CSARVAETYEQYF. The CDR3 DNA follows: TGCAGTGCTAGAGTAGCGGAAACATACGAGCAGTACTTC.